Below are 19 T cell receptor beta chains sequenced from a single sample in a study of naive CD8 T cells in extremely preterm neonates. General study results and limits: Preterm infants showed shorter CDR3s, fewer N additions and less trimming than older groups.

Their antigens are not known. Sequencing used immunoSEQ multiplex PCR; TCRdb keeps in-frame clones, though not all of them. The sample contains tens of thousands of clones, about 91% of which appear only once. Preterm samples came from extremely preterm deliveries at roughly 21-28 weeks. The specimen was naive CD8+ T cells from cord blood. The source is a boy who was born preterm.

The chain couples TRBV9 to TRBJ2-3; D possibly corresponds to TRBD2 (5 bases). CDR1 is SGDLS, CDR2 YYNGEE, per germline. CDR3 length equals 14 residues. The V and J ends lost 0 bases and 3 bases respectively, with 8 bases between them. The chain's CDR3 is CASSVGLYTDTQYF. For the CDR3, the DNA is TGTGCCAGCAGCGTAGGACTATATACAGATACGCAGTATTTT.

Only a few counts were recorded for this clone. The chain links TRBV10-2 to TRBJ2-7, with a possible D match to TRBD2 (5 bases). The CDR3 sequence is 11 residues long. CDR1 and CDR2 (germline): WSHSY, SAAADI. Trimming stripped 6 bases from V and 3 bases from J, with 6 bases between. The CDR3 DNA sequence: TGCGCCAGCAGGGACTTCTACGAGCAGTACTTC. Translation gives CASRDFYEQYF.

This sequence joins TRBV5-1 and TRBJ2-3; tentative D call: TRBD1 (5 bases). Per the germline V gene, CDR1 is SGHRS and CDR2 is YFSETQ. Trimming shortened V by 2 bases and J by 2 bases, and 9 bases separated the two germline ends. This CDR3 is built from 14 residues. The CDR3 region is CASSFYRNTDTQYF. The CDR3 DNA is TGCGCCAGCAGCTTCTACAGGAACACAGATACGCAGTATTTT.

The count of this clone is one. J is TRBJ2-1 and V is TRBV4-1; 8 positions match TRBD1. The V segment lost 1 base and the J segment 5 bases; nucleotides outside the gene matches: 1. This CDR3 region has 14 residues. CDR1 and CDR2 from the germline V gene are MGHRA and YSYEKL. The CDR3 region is CASSQGTGHNEQFF. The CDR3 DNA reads TGCGCCAGCAGCCAAGGGACAGGGCACAATGAGCAGTTCTTC.

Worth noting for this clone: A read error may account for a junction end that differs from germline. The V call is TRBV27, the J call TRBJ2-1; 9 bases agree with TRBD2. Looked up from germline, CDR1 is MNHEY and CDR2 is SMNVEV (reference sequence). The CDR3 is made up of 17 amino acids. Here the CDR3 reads CASSLSVGLALYNEQFF. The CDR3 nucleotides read TGTGCCAGCAGTCTATCGGTCGGACTAGCGTTATACAATGAGCAGTTCTTC.

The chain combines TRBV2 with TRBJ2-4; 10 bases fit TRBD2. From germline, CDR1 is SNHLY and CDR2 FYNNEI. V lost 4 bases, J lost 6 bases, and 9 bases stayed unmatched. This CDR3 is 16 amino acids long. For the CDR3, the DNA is TGTGCCAGCAGTGGCGCTAGCGGGGGCAGTAGAAACATTCAGTACTTC. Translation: CASSGASGGSRNIQYF.

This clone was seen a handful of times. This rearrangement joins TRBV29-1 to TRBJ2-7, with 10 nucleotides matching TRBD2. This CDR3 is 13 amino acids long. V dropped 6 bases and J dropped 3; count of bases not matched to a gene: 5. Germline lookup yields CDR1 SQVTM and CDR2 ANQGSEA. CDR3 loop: CSVSAGGFYEQYF. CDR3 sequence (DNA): TGCAGCGTGTCAGCGGGGGGGTTCTACGAGCAGTACTTC.

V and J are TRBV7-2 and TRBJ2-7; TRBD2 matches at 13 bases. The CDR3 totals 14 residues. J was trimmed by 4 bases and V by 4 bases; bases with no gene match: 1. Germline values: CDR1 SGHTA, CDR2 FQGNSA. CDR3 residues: CASSWTSGGYEQYF. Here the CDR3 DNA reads TGTGCCAGCAGCTGGACTAGCGGGGGTTACGAGCAGTACTTC.

The CDR3 bases are TGCGCCAGCAGCCAAGAGCGGGGGGAGCTGTTTTTT. It translates to CASSQERGELFF. The chain recombines TRBV4-1 with TRBJ2-2; D gene ambiguous. Between the trimmed V and J ends, which lost 0 bases and 8 bases, there was a span of 4 bases. In germline, CDR1 is MGHRA, CDR2 YSYEKL. There are 12 residues in the CDR3.

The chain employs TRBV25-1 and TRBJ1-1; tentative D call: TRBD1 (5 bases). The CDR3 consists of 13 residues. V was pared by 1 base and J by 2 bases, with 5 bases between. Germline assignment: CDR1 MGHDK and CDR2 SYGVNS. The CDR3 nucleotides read TGTGCCAGCAGTGAATGGGACAACACTGAAGCTTTCTTT. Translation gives CASSEWDNTEAFF. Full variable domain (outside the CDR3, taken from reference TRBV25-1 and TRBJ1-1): EADIYQTPRYLVIGTGKKITLECSQTMGHDKMYWYQQDPGMELHLIHYSYGVNSTEKGDLSSESTVSRIRTEHFPLTLESARPSHTSQYLCASSEWDNTEAFFGQGTRLTVV.

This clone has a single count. CDR3 DNA: TGTGCCAGCAGAGTCGCCTACGAGCAGTACTTC. It specifies CASRVAYEQYF. This rearrangement joins TRBV25-1 to TRBJ2-5; D gene ambiguous. The end of the DNA aligns better with TRBJ2-7, so the J call may be wrong. The CDR3 totals 11 residues. Germline values: CDR1 MGHDK, CDR2 SYGVNS.

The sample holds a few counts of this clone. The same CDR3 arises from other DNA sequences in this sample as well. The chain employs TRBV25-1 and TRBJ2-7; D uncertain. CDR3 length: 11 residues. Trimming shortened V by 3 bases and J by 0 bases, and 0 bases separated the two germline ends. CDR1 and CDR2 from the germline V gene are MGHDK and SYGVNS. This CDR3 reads CASSDSYEQYF. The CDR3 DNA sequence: TGTGCCAGCAGTGACTCCTACGAGCAGTACTTC.

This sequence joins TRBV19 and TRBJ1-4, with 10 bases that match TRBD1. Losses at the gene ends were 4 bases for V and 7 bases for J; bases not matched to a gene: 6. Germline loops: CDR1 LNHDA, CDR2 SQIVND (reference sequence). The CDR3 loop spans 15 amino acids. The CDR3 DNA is TGTGCCAGTAGTAAAGGCGGGACAGGGGTTGAAAAACTGTTTTTT. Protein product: CASSKGGTGVEKLFF. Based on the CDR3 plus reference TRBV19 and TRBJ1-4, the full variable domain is DGGITQSPKYLFRKEGQNVTLSCEQNLNHDAMYWYRQDPGQGLRLIYYSQIVNDFQKGDIAEGYSVSREKKESFPLTVTSAQKNPTAFYLCASSKGGTGVEKLFFGSGTQLSVL.

The CDR3 region is CASSLDGRYQETQYF. CDR3 bases: TGTGCCAGCAGCTTAGACGGAAGGTACCAAGAGACCCAGTACTTC. The gene calls are TRBV7-6 and TRBJ2-5; D call uncertain. The CDR3 runs to 15 residues. Trimming removed 1 base at V and 0 bases at J, with 9 bases between. Per germline, CDR1 SGHVS and CDR2 FNYEAQ.

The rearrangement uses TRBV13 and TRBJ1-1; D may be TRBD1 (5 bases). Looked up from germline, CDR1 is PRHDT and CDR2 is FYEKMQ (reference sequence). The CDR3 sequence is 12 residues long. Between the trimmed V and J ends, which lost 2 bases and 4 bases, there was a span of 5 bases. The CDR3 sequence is CASSLQGTEAFF. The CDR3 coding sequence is TGTGCCAGCAGCTTACAGGGCACTGAAGCTTTCTTT.

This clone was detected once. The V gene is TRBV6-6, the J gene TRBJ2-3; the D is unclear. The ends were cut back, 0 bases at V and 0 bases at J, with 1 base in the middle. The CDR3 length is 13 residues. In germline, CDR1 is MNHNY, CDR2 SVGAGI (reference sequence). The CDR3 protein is CASSYSSTDTQYF. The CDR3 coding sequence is TGTGCCAGCAGTTACTCGAGCACAGATACGCAGTATTTT.

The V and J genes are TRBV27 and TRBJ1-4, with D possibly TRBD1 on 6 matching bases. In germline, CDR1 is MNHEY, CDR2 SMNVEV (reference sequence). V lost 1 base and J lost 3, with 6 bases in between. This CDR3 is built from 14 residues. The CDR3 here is CASSLWGPNEKLFF. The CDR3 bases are TGTGCCAGCAGTTTATGGGGGCCTAATGAAAAACTGTTTTTT.

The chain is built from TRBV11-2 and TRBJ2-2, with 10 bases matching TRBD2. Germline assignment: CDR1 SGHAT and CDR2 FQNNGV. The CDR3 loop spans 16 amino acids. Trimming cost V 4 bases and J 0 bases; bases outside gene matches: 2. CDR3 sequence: CASSSSGGANTGELFF. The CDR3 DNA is TGTGCCAGCAGCTCGAGCGGGGGGGCGAACACCGGGGAGCTGTTTTTT. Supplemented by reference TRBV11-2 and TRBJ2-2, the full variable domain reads EAGVAQSPRYKIIEKRQSVAFWCNPISGHATLYWYQQILGQGPKLLIQFQNNGVVDDSQLPKDRFSAERLKGVDSTLKIQPAKLEDSAVYLCASSSSGGANTGELFFGEGSRLTVL.

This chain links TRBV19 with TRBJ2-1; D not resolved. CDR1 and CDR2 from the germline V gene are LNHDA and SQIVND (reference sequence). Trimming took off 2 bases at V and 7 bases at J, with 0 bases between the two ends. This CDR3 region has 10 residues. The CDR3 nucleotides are TGTGCCAGTAGTATAAATGAGCAGTTCTTC. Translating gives CASSINEQFF.